This entry lists 21 T cell receptor beta chains sequenced from one sample in a study of OX40 agonist ivuxolimab in advanced cancers. Method: immunoSEQ multiplex PCR; TCRdb's copy keeps in-frame clones and lacks some. The data show roughly 87,000 clones, with 80% to 95% seen just once and about 8.6% held by the top ten. This specimen consisted of CD4+ or CD8+ T cells sorted from blood, obtained in a trial of the OX40 agonist ivuxolimab. The receptors derive from an adult with an advanced solid tumor such as melanoma, head and neck, liver or kidney cancer.

This chain connects TRBV27 to TRBJ2-5; 11 bases are a match to TRBD1. The J call is doubtful: the DNA matches TRBJ2-7 better. This CDR3 contains 16 residues. Germline V gene data show CDR1 as MNHEY and CDR2 as SMNVEV (reference sequence). CDR3 bases: TGTGCCAGCAGAGAACTGGGGACAGGGGGTGCCTACGAGCAGTACTTC. It is translated as CASRELGTGGAYEQYF.

This clone has just one count. The chain employs TRBV27 and TRBJ2-1; 8 nucleotides agree with TRBD2. CDR1 and CDR2 from the germline V gene are MNHEY and SMNVEV (reference sequence). This CDR3 region has 16 residues. J was trimmed by 4 bases and V by 4 bases; bases with no gene match: 9. CDR3 loop: CASSSLLAEGYNEQFF. The DNA for the CDR3 is TGTGCCAGCAGTTCCTTACTAGCGGAGGGGTACAATGAGCAGTTCTTC.

This chain uses TRBV5-1 with TRBJ2-1; D tentatively reads TRBD1 or TRBD2 (6 bases each). The CDR3 is 15 amino acids. Trimming took 0 bases from V and 7 from J, leaving 14 bases between them. Germline V CDR1 and CDR2: SGHRS, YFSETQ. The CDR3 here is CASSLEGGQSNEQFF. The CDR3 DNA is TGCGCCAGCAGCTTGGAGGGGGGCCAGTCGAATGAGCAGTTCTTC.

The chain links TRBV4-1 to TRBJ1-4; no clear D. The germline V gene has CDR1 MGHRA and CDR2 YSYEKL. V lost 5 bases, J lost 4 bases, and 14 bases lay in between. The CDR3 is 15 residues long. The CDR3 DNA reads as TGCGCCAGCAGCACAGAAGGCGGGAGTAATGAAAAACTGTTTTTT. Residues: CASSTEGGSNEKLFF.

The genes are TRBV11-2 and TRBJ2-1; tentative D call: TRBD1 (5 bases). The germline CDR1 and CDR2 sequences are SGHAT and FQNNGV. The V end was cut by 4 bases, the J end by 10 bases, with 14 bases between. CDR3 length equals 13 residues. CDR3 in DNA: TGTGCCAGCAGCTGGGGCCAAAGTGGGGAGCAGTTCTTC. Translating gives CASSWGQSGEQFF.

The rearrangement uses TRBV10-3 and TRBJ2-3; 7 nucleotides line up with TRBD1. The CDR3 runs 16 residues. Germline V gene sequence: CDR1 ENHRY, CDR2 SYGVKD. Unmatched junction bases numbered 11, after V lost 5 bases and J lost 3 bases. CDR3 loop: CAISSNDRVRTDTQYF. CDR3 nucleotides: TGTGCCATCAGTAGCAACGACAGGGTAAGGACAGATACGCAGTATTTT.

The rearrangement links TRBV10-3 to TRBJ1-1; 9 nucleotides align to TRBD1. V trimming: 10 bases; J trimming: 4 bases; junction bases outside the gene matches: 16. Per the germline V gene, CDR1 is ENHRY and CDR2 is SYGVKD. The CDR3 is 16 residues long. The DNA of the CDR3 is TGTGCCACCCTGGGGTCGGGGACAGGGACGTTCACTGAAGCTTTCTTT. Protein sequence: CATLGSGTGTFTEAFF.

A single count supports this clone. This sequence joins TRBV4-1 and TRBJ1-1; 10 bases align to TRBD1. Trimming took 4 bases from V and 4 from J; bases not matched to a gene: 9. CDR3 length: 16 amino acids. The germline CDR1 and CDR2 sequences are MGHRA and YSYEKL. As DNA, the CDR3 is TGCGCCAGCAGCCGTCCCGGGACAGGGGTAGGCACTGAAGCTTTCTTT. This codes for CASSRPGTGVGTEAFF.

V usage is TRBV11-3 and J usage is TRBJ1-2; tentatively, D is TRBD1 (6 bases). Germline V gene sequence: CDR1 SGHNT, CDR2 YENEEA. The CDR3 is 15 amino acids. Trimming shortened V by 5 bases and J by 0 bases, and 13 bases separated the two germline ends. CDR3 bases: TGTGCCAGCAGCCCCGGACAGTCCTCTAACTATGGCTACACCTTC. Residues: CASSPGQSSNYGYTF.

This chain links TRBV7-9 with TRBJ1-2; unclear D gene. CDR1 and CDR2 (germline): SEHNR, FQNEAQ (reference sequence). CDR3 length: 15 residues. The V and J ends lost 4 bases and 4 bases respectively, with 16 bases between them. The CDR3 coding sequence is TGTGCCAGCAGCTCAAACCCATTCAGGAGCTATGGCTACACCTTC. Translated, it gives CASSSNPFRSYGYTF. The full variable domain, in which reference TRBV7-9 and TRBJ1-2 provide the parts outside the CDR3, is DTGVSQNPRHKITKRGQNVTFRCDPISEHNRLYWYRQTLGQGPEFLTYFQNEAQLEKSRLLSDRFSAERPKGSFSTLEIQRTEQGDSAMYLCASSSNPFRSYGYTFGSGTRLTVV.

The chain is built from TRBV21-1 and TRBJ2-3. TRBV21-1 is termed a pseudogene. The CDR3 extends over 14 amino acids. The CDR3 spells CASRRAGCADTQYF. The CDR3, as DNA: TGTGCCAGCAGGAGGGCAGGGTGTGCAGATACGCAGTATTTT.

This clone was recorded a few times. The genes are TRBV5-5 and TRBJ1-1; D is uncertain. This CDR3 is 14 amino acids long. Looked up from germline, CDR1 is SGHKS and CDR2 is YYEKEE (reference sequence). V was cut by 4 bases and J by 0 bases, with 10 bases left in between. CDR3 residues: CASSPLAVNTEAFF. The CDR3 nucleotides read TGTGCCAGCAGCCCCTTGGCCGTGAACACTGAAGCTTTCTTT.

This chain joins TRBV13 and TRBJ1-2, with 7 bases fitting TRBD1. The CDR3 runs to 16 residues. Unmatched junction bases numbered 8, after V lost 1 base and J lost 3 bases. The germline V gene has CDR1 PRHDT and CDR2 FYEKMQ (reference sequence). CDR3 sequence: CASSLASLDRDYGYTF. DNA for the CDR3: TGTGCCAGCAGCTTAGCGTCCCTAGACAGGGACTATGGCTACACCTTC.

The gene calls are TRBV10-3 and TRBJ2-7, with TRBD2 as a possible D gene (7 bases). This CDR3 region has 15 residues. The V gene lost 3 bases and the J gene lost 2 bases, with 14 bases spanning the gap. Germline V gene sequence: CDR1 ENHRY, CDR2 SYGVKD. The CDR3 DNA is TGTGCCATCAGTGATGGCGGGGGCCTGACCTACGAGCAGTACTTC. Encoded protein: CAISDGGGLTYEQYF.

This chain connects TRBV2 to TRBJ1-3; D not certain. Germline V gene lookup returns CDR1 SNHLY and CDR2 FYNNEI. The CDR3 loop spans 14 amino acids. V was pared by 2 bases and J by 0 bases, with 5 bases between. CDR3 in amino acids: CASSENRSGNTIYF. CDR3 nucleotide sequence: TGTGCCAGCAGTGAAAACCGCTCTGGAAACACCATATATTTT.

This chain connects TRBV7-9 to TRBJ2-5; the D gene is possibly TRBD2 (5 bases). The CDR3 loop spans 13 amino acids. Deletions cut 11 bases from V and 1 base from J, with 14 bases between. CDR1 SEHNR and CDR2 FQNEAQ come from the germline V gene (reference sequence). For the CDR3, the DNA is TGTGCCTTCAGCGGACCACTCCAAGAGACCCAGTACTTC. Protein: CAFSGPLQETQYF.

This clone has just one count. The chain couples TRBV5-5 to TRBJ2-1; D gene unclear. The CDR3 is made up of 19 amino acids. The germline gives CDR1 SGHKS, CDR2 YYEKEE (reference sequence). The V end lost 2 bases, the J end lost 0 bases, and 21 bases lay between the germline ends. The CDR3 coding sequence is TGTGCCAGCAGCTTCGTCGCAGGCTTCACCGAGACCTCCTACAATGAGCAGTTCTTC. Translating gives CASSFVAGFTETSYNEQFF.

The rearrangement joins TRBV5-1 to TRBJ2-1; 15 bases fit TRBD2. The CDR3 covers 19 residues. V was pared by 1 base and J by 2 bases, with 7 bases of the junction left unmatched. Germline loops: CDR1 SGHRS, CDR2 YFSETQ. CDR3 loop: CASSLSGTSGGIAYNEQFF. In DNA, the CDR3 is TGCGCCAGCAGCTTGTCCGGGACTAGCGGGGGGATCGCCTACAATGAGCAGTTCTTC.

V and J are TRBV29-1 and TRBJ1-1, with D perhaps TRBD1 (5 bases). There are 11 residues in the CDR3. Trimming took off 7 bases at V and 4 bases at J, with 10 bases between the two ends. Germline lookup yields CDR1 SQVTM and CDR2 ANQGSEA. The CDR3 DNA is TGCAGCGCCCGGGGGTCCACTGAAGCTTTCTTT. This encodes CSARGSTEAFF.

This rearrangement joins TRBV5-5 to TRBJ1-5; D gene uncertain. Germline CDR1 reads SGHKS; CDR2 reads YYEKEE (reference sequence). This CDR3 spans 16 amino acids. Trimming took off 4 bases at V and 4 bases at J, with 18 bases between the two ends. CDR3 DNA sequence: TGTGCCAGCAGCATTGGACGGATGTCGGCTAATCAGCCCCAGCATTTT. Amino acids: CASSIGRMSANQPQHF.

CDR3: CASSLGTESYNEQFF. As DNA, the CDR3 is TGTGCCAGCAGTTTAGGGACAGAATCCTACAATGAGCAGTTCTTC. V gene TRBV27 combines with J gene TRBJ2-1; the match to TRBD1 covers 7 bases. This CDR3 comprises 15 residues. The germline V gene has CDR1 MNHEY and CDR2 SMNVEV (reference sequence). Trimming took 2 bases from V and 1 from J; bases not matched to a gene: 2.